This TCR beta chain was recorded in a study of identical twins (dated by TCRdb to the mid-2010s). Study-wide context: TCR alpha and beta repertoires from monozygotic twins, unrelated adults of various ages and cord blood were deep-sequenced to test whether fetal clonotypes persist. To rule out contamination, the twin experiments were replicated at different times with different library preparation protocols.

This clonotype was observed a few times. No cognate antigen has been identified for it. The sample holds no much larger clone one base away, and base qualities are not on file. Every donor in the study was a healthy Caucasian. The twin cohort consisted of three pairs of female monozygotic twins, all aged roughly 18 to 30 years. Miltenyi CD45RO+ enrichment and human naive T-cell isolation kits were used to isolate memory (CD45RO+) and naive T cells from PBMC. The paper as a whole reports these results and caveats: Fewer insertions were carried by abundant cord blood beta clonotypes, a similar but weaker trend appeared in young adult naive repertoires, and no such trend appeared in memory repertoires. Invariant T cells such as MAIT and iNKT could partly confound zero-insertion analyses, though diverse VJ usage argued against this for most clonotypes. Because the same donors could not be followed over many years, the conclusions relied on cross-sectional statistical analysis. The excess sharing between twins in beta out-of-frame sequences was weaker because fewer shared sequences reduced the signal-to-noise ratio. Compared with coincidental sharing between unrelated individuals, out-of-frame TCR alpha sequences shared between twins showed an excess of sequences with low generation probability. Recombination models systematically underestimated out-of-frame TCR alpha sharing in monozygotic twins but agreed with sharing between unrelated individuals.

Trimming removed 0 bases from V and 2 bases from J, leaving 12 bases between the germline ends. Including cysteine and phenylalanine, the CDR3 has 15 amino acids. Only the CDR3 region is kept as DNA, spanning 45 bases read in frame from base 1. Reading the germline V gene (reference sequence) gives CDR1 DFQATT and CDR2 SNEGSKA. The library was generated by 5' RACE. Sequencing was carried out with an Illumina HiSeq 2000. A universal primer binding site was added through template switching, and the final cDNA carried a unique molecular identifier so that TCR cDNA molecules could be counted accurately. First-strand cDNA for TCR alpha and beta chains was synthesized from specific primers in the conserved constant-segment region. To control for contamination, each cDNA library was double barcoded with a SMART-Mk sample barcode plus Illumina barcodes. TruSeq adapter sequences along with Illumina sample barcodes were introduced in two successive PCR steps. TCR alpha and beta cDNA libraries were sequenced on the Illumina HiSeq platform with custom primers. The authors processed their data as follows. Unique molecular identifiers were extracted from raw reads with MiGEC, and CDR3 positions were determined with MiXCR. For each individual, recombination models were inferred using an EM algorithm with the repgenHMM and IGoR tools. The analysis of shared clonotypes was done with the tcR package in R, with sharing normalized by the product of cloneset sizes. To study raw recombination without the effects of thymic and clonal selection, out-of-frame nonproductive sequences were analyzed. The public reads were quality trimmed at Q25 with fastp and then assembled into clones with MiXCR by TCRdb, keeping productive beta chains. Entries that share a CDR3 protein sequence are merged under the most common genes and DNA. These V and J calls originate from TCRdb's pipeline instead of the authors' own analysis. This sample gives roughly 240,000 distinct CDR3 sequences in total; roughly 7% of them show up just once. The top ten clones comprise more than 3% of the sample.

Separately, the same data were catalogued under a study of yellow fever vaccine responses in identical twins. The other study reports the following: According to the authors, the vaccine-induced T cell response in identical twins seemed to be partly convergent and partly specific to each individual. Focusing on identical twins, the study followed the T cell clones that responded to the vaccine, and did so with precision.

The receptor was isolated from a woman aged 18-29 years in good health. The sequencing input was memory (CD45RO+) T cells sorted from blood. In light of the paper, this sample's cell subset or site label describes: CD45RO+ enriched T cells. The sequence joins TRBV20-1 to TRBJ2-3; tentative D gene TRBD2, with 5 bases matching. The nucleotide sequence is TGCAGTGCTAGAGATCTGAGTCGGGACACAGATACGCAGTATTTT. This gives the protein CSARDLSRDTDTQYF.